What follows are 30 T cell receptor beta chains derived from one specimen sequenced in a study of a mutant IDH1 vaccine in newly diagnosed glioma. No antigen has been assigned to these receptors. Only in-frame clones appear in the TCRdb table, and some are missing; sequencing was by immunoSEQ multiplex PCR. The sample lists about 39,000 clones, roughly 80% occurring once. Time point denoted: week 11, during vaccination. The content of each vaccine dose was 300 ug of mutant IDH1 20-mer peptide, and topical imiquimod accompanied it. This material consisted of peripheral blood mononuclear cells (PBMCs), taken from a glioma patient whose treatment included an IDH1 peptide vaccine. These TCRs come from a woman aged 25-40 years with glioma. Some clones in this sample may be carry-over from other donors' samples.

This CDR3 is CASSPTGVGGEAFF. CDR3 nucleotides: TGTGCCAGCAGCCCAACAGGGGTCGGGGGTGAAGCTTTCTTT. The chain joins TRBV6-4 to TRBJ1-1, with 7 bases identical to TRBD1. Germline V lookup: CDR1 MRHNA, CDR2 SNTAGT. The CDR3 is made up of 14 amino acids. Trimming cost V 6 bases and J 7 bases; bases outside gene matches: 11.

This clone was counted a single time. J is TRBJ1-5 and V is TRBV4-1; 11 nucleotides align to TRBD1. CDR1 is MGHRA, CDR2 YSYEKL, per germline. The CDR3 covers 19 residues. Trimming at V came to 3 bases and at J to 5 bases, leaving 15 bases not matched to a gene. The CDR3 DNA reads TGCGCCAGCAGCCACCGGACAGGGGGCTCTCGTGGGATGGATCAGCCCCAGCATTTT. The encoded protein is CASSHRTGGSRGMDQPQHF.

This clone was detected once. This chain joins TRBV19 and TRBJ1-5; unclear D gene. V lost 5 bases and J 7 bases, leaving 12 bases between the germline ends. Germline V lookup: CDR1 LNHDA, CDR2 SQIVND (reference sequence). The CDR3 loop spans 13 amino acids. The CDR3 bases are TGTGCCAGTAGTTACCCCGGAGGGCAGCCCCAGCATTTT. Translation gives CASSYPGGQPQHF. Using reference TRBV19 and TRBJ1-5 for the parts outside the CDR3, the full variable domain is DGGITQSPKYLFRKEGQNVTLSCEQNLNHDAMYWYRQDPGQGLRLIYYSQIVNDFQKGDIAEGYSVSREKKESFPLTVTSAQKNPTAFYLCASSYPGGQPQHFGDGTRLSIL.

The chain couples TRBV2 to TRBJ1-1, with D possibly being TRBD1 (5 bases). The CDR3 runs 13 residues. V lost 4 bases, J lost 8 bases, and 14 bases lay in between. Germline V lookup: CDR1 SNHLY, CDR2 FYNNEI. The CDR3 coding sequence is TGTGCCAGCAGTGGGGGGGATCGGGTAGAAGCTTTCTTT. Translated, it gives CASSGGDRVEAFF.

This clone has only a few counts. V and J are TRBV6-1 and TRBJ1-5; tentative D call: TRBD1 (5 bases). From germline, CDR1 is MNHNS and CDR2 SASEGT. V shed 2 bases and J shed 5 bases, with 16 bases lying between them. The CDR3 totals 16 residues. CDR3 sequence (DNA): TGTGCCAGCAGTGAACTGACAGCGTTTAGGGATCAGCCCCAGCATTTT. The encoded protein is CASSELTAFRDQPQHF.

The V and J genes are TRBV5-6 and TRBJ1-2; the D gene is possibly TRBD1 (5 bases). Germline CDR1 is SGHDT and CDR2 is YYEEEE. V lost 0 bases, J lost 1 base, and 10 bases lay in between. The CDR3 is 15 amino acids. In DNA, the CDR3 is TGTGCCAGCAGCTTGGTAGGAGGGGTTAACTATGGCTACACCTTC. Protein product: CASSLVGGVNYGYTF.

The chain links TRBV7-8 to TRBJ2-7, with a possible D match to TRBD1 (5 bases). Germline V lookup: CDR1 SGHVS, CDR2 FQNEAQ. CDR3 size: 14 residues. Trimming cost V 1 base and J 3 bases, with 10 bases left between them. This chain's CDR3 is CASSLEVRDYEQYF. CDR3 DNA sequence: TGTGCCAGCAGCTTAGAGGTCAGGGACTACGAGCAGTACTTC.

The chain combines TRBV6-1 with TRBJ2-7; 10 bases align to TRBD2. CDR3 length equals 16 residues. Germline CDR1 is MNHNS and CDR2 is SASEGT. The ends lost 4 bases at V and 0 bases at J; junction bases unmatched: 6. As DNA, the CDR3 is TGTGCCAGCAGTGCAATGGGACTAGCGTTCTCCTACGAGCAGTACTTC. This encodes CASSAMGLAFSYEQYF.

Here the CDR3 reads CASSPGTSGGSYEQYF. The CDR3 region has the DNA TGTGCCAGCAGCCCTGGGACTAGCGGGGGTTCCTACGAGCAGTACTTC. The chain uses TRBV13 and TRBJ2-7; TRBD2 aligns across 14 bases. The CDR3 length is 16 residues. In germline, CDR1 is PRHDT, CDR2 FYEKMQ (reference sequence). Trimming at V came to 5 bases and at J to 1 base, leaving 4 bases not matched to a gene.

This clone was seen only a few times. The CDR3 loop reads CAWSRGMNTEAFF. The CDR3, as DNA: TGTGCCTGGAGTCGAGGTATGAACACTGAAGCTTTCTTT. This rearrangement joins TRBV30 to TRBJ1-1; D gene ambiguous. Germline V gene lookup returns CDR1 GTSNPN and CDR2 SVGIG (reference sequence). Trimming left V 2 bases short and J 0 bases short, with 7 bases between. CDR3 size: 13 residues.

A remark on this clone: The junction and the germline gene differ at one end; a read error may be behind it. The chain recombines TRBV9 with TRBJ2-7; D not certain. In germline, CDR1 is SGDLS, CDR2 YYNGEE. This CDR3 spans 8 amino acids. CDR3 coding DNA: TGTGCCAGCAGCGTAGGCCCTTTC. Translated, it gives CASSVGPF.

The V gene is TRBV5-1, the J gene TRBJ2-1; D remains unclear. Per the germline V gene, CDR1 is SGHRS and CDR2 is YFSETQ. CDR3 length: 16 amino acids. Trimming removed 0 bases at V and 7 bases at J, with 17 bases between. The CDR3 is CASSLARSLEDNEQFF. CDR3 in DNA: TGCGCCAGCAGCTTGGCCCGTAGTCTTGAAGATAATGAGCAGTTCTTC.

Here the CDR3 DNA reads TGTGCCAGCAGTTTATCGACTAGCGGTTTATTCGAGTTCTTC. Translation: CASSLSTSGLFEFF. This chain uses TRBV28 with TRBJ2-1, with TRBD2 identical over 9 bases. V was clipped by 1 base and J by 14 bases; unmatched bases: 9. Germline V gene sequence: CDR1 MDHEN, CDR2 SYDVKM. The CDR3 covers 14 residues.

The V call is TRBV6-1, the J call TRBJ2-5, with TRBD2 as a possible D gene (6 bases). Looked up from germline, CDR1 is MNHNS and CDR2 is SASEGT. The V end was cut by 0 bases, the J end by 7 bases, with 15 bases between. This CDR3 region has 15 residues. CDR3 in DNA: TGTGCCAGCAGTGAAGCCCGGGGAGGCGGAAGGACCCAGTACTTC. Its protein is CASSEARGGGRTQYF.

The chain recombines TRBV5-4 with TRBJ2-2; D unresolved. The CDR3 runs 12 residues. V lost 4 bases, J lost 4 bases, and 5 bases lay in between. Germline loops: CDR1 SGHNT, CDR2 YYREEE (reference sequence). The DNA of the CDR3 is TGTGCCAGCAGCCACTTCACCGGGGAGCTGTTTTTT. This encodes CASSHFTGELFF.

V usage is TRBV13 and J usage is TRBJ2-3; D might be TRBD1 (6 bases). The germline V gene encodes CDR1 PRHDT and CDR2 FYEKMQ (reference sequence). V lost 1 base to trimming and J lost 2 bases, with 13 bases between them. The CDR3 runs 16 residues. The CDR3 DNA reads TGTGCCAGCAGCTTAGTGCCGGGGACAAACACAGATACGCAGTATTTT. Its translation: CASSLVPGTNTDTQYF.

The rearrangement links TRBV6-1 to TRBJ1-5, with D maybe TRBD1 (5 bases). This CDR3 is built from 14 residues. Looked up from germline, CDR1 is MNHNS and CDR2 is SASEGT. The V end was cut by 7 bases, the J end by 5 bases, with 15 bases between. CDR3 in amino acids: CASILGQGDQPQHF. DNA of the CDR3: TGTGCCAGCATTCTTGGGCAGGGAGATCAGCCCCAGCATTTT.

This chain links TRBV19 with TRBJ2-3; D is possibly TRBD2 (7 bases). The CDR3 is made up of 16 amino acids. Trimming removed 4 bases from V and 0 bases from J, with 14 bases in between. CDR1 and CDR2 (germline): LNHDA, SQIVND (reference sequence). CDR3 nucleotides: TGTGCCAGTAGTACAGAGGGGGGGCCGAGCACAGATACGCAGTATTTT. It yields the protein CASSTEGGPSTDTQYF. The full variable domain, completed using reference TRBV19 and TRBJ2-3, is DGGITQSPKYLFRKEGQNVTLSCEQNLNHDAMYWYRQDPGQGLRLIYYSQIVNDFQKGDIAEGYSVSREKKESFPLTVTSAQKNPTAFYLCASSTEGGPSTDTQYFGPGTRLTVL.

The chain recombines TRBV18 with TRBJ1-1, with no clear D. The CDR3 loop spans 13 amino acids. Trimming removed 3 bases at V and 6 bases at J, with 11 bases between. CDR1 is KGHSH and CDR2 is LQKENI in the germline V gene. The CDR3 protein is CASSPQHASEAFF. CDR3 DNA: TGTGCCAGCTCACCCCAACATGCCTCTGAAGCTTTCTTT. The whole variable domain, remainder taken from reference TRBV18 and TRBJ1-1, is NAGVMQNPRHLVRRRGQEARLRCSPMKGHSHVYWYRQLPEEGLKFMVYLQKENIIDESGMPKERFSAEFPKEGPSILRIQQVVRGDSAAYFCASSPQHASEAFFGQGTRLTVV.

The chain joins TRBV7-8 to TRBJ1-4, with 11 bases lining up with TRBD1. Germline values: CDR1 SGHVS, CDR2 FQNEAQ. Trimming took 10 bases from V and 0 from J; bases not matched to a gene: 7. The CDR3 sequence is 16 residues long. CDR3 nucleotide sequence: TGTGCCACACAACGGGACAGGGGGGCAACTAATGAAAAACTGTTTTTT. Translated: CATQRDRGATNEKLFF.

CDR3 in amino acids: CASSFSGRANTEAFF. Written as DNA, the CDR3 is TGTGCCAGCAGTTTCTCGGGCAGGGCGAACACTGAAGCTTTCTTT. The rearrangement links TRBV6-5 to TRBJ1-1, with TRBD1 as a possible D gene (5 bases). The CDR3 has 15 amino acids. CDR1 is MNHEY, CDR2 SVGAGI, per germline. The ends were cut back, 4 bases at V and 1 base at J, with 13 bases in the middle.

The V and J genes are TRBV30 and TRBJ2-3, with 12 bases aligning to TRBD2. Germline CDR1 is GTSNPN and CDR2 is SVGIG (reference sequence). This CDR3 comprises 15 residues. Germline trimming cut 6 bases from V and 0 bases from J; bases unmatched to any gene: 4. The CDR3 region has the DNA TGTGCCTGCCAAGGGACTAGCGGGAGCACAGATACGCAGTATTTT. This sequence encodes CACQGTSGSTDTQYF.

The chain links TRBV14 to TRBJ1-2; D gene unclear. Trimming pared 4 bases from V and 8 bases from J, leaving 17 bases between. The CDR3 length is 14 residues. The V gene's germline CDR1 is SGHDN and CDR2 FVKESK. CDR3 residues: CASSRKWTQEGYTF. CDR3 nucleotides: TGTGCCAGCAGCCGCAAATGGACTCAGGAGGGCTACACCTTC. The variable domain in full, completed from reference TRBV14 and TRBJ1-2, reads EAGVTQFPSHSVIEKGQTVTLRCDPISGHDNLYWYRRVMGKEIKFLLHFVKESKQDESGMPNNRFLAERTGGTYSTLKVQPAELEDSGVYFCASSRKWTQEGYTFGSGTRLTVV.

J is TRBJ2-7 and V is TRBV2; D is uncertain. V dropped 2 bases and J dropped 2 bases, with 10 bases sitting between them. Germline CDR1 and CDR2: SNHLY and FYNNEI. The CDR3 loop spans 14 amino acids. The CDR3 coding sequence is TGTGCCAGCAGTGAACCGAAGTCAGCCTACGAGCAGTACTTC. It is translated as CASSEPKSAYEQYF.

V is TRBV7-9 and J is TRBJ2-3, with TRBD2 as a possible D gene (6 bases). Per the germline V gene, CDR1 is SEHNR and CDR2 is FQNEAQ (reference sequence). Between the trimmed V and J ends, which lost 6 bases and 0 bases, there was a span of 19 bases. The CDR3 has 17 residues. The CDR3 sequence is CASSRTSAGPSTDTQYF. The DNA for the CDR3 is TGTGCCAGCAGTCGAACGTCAGCGGGCCCTAGCACAGATACGCAGTATTTT.

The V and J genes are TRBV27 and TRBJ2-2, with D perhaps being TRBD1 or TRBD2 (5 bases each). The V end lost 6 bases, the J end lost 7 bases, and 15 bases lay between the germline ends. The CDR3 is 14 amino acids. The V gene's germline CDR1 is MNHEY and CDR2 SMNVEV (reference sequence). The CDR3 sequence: CASSLGRVSGELFF. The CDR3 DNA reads TGTGCCAGCAGCCTGGGGCGGGTGAGCGGGGAGCTGTTTTTT.

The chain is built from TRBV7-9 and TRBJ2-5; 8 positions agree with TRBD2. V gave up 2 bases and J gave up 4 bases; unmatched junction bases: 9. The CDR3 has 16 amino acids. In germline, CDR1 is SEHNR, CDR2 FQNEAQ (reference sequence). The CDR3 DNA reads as TGTGCCAGCAGCTTACTCGGCGGGAGCGGGGGAGAGACCCAGTACTTC. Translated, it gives CASSLLGGSGGETQYF.

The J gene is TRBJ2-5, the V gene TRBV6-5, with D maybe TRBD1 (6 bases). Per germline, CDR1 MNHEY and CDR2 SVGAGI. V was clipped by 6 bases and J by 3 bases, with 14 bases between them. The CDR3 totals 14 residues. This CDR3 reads CASSRYRVEETQYF. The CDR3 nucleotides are TGTGCCAGCAGCCGCTACAGGGTCGAAGAGACCCAGTACTTC.

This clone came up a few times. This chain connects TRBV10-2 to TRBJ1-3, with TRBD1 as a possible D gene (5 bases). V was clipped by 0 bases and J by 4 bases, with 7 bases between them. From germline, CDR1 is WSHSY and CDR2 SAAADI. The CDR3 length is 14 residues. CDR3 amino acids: CASSESGGGNTIYF. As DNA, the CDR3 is TGCGCCAGCAGTGAGTCTGGGGGAGGAAACACCATATATTTT.

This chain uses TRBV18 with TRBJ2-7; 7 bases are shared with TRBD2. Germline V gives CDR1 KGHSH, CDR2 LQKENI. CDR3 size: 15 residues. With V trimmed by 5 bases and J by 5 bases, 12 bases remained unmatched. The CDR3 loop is CASSSLGVAGDEQYF. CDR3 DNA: TGTGCCAGCTCATCCTTGGGGGTGGCGGGAGACGAGCAGTACTTC.